A few counts support the clone carrying this TCR beta chain. Its cognate antigen is unknown. The sample comes from a study of CD8+ T cells in alopecia areata. In the study overall: Treatment with tofacitinib (6 to 18 months) was followed by 6 months off drug. General study points: The study found higher clonality in lesional than normal scalp, especially in alopecia totalis/universalis. Scalp samples also contribute reads from the resident alphabeta T cells found in normal skin.

It was from alopecia areata patients that lesional scalp punch biopsies and peripheral blood were collected. cDNA prepared by RNA extraction and subsequent reverse transcription served as the template for sequencing. Clones were read by immunoSEQ multiplex PCR, and TCRdb kept only the in-frame ones, dropping some. The sample yields 150,000 to 160,000 clones, 45% to 55% seen once. V lost 3 bases and J lost 7, with 13 bases in between. Germline V gene data show CDR1 as MGHRA and CDR2 as YSYEKL. CDR3 length: 14 residues. This clonotype was sampled from a human donor with alopecia areata. The sample was CD8+ T cells sorted from blood, taken at week 0. The V gene is TRBV4-1, the J gene TRBJ2-1; D is unresolved. The CDR3 sequence is CASSHLLPRNEQFF. As DNA, the CDR3 is TGCGCCAGCAGCCACCTCTTACCACGTAATGAGCAGTTCTTC.